This T cell receptor (beta chain) was sequenced in a study of shared clonotypes between healthy human individuals. For every subset, genomic DNA was evenly distributed across several immunoSEQ plates. Source study methods: Without quality scores, immunoSEQ junctional reads could not be filtered like full-length reads. Sequencing used immunoSEQ multiplex PCR; TCRdb keeps in-frame clones, though not all of them. V, J and clone size derive from that table, while D and trimming were established from the DNA sequence. The table includes roughly 1,100,000 clones, under 80% detected once. CDR3 length: 14 amino acids. Deletions cut 2 bases from V and 5 bases from J, with 12 bases between. Germline loops: CDR1 KGHSH, CDR2 LQKENI. Among the donors, all were Caucasian adults who lived in Nashville, Tennessee.

V is TRBV18 and J is TRBJ1-1; tentative D call: TRBD1 (5 bases). The sample comprised memory CD4+ T cells sorted from blood. Subset in this sample: CD45RA-negative fraction. The source is a man younger than 35 in good health. The CDR3 spells CASSPGIGGTEAFF. The CDR3 bases are TGTGCCAGCTCACCAGGAATCGGGGGGACTGAAGCTTTCTTT.